The 27 T cell receptor beta chains below were found in one sample sequenced in a study of blood T cell repertoires in COVID-19. This table comes from immunoSEQ multiplex PCR, and its TCRdb copy is limited to in-frame clones, with some not included. The table has 90,000 to 120,000 clones, 84% seen once. The sample was peripheral blood. These receptors originate from a human donor in a cohort sampled during active COVID-19.

J is TRBJ1-1 and V is TRBV3-1 (or the pseudogene TRBV3-2), with D possibly being TRBD1 (5 bases). This CDR3 has 14 residues. The V end was cut by 4 bases, the J end by 4 bases, with 13 bases between. CDR1 LGHDT and CDR2 YNNKEL come from the germline V gene (reference sequence). The CDR3 nucleotides read TGTGCCAGCAGCCCAAGGGGCGGTTCCACTGAAGCTTTCTTT. This codes for CASSPRGGSTEAFF.

The chain joins TRBV9 to TRBJ2-5; 8 bases line up with TRBD1. Germline CDR1 is SGDLS and CDR2 is YYNGEE. The V gene end was trimmed by 4 bases and the J gene end by 4 bases; junction bases not matched to a gene: 12. This CDR3 comprises 16 residues. The CDR3 sequence: CASSLSISQGAETQYF. In DNA form, the CDR3 reads TGTGCCAGCAGCTTATCTATTTCGCAGGGGGCAGAGACCCAGTACTTC.

V and J are TRBV5-1 and TRBJ2-3; tentative D call: TRBD2 (6 bases). There are 13 residues in the CDR3. V was cut by 1 base and J by 6 bases, with 9 bases left in between. In germline, CDR1 is SGHRS, CDR2 YFSETQ. The CDR3 protein is CASSLTGGDTQYF. In DNA form, the CDR3 reads TGCGCCAGCAGCTTGACTGGAGGGGATACGCAGTATTTT.

This CDR3 reads CASSVQGDTGELFF. CDR3 coding DNA: TGTGCCAGTAGTGTGCAGGGTGACACCGGGGAGCTGTTTTTT. V gene TRBV19 combines with J gene TRBJ2-2, with D possibly being TRBD1 (5 bases). Germline lookup yields CDR1 LNHDA and CDR2 SQIVND (reference sequence). Trimming pared 5 bases from V and 3 bases from J, leaving 10 bases between. The CDR3 is 14 residues long.

On this clone itself: Different DNA sequences within this sample yield the same CDR3. V and J are TRBV19 and TRBJ2-7; weak D call: TRBD1 (7 bases). This CDR3 region has 18 residues. Germline V gives CDR1 LNHDA, CDR2 SQIVND (reference sequence). V was clipped by 1 base and J by 0 bases, with 19 bases between them. CDR3 sequence: CASSIGLGGTVSSYEQYF. CDR3 nucleotides: TGTGCCAGTAGTATAGGCCTCGGCGGGACAGTGTCCTCCTACGAGCAGTACTTC.

This clone has a single count. V and J are TRBV2 and TRBJ2-2; 8 bases fit TRBD2. Germline loops: CDR1 SNHLY, CDR2 FYNNEI. With 4 bases clipped from V and 2 bases from J, the junction kept 3 bases outside the gene matches. This CDR3 contains 15 residues. CDR3 residues: CASSGTSRNTGELFF. CDR3 DNA: TGTGCCAGCAGTGGGACTAGCAGAAACACCGGGGAGCTGTTTTTT. The complete variable domain, with remaining parts taken from reference TRBV2 and TRBJ2-2, reads EPEVTQTPSHQVTQMGQEVILRCVPISNHLYFYWYRQILGQKVEFLVSFYNNEISEKSEIFDDQFSVERPDGSNFTLKIRSTKLEDSAMYFCASSGTSRNTGELFFGEGSRLTVL.

The chain is built from TRBV27 and TRBJ2-5, with D perhaps matching TRBD2 (7 bases). Germline V lookup: CDR1 MNHEY, CDR2 SMNVEV (reference sequence). With 5 bases removed from V and 2 bases from J, the gap between germline ends came to 12 bases. The CDR3 sequence is 14 residues long. The CDR3 reads CASSVRGAQETQYF. The CDR3 DNA reads as TGTGCCAGCAGTGTCCGGGGGGCTCAAGAGACCCAGTACTTC.

V usage is TRBV5-1 and J usage is TRBJ2-5; tentatively, D is TRBD1 (6 bases). The CDR3 totals 14 residues. The V end lost 5 bases, the J end lost 3 bases, and 14 bases lay between the germline ends. Germline V gene lookup returns CDR1 SGHRS and CDR2 YFSETQ. CDR3 protein: CASSRDTGEETQYF. CDR3 sequence (DNA): TGCGCCAGCAGTAGGGACACCGGGGAAGAGACCCAGTACTTC.

The J gene is TRBJ2-1, the V gene TRBV7-2; 9 bases are shared with TRBD1. Trimming removed 5 bases from V and 7 bases from J; junction bases left unmatched: 15. Germline values: CDR1 SGHTA, CDR2 FQGNSA. The CDR3 has 17 residues. CDR3 in amino acids: CASSPTPGTGKGNEQFF. The CDR3, as DNA: TGTGCCAGCAGCCCCACGCCCGGGACAGGGAAGGGAAATGAGCAGTTCTTC.

The chain uses TRBV4-1 and TRBJ2-1; perhaps TRBD2 as D (5 bases). V shed 3 bases and J shed 3 bases, with 18 bases lying between them. Germline V gives CDR1 MGHRA, CDR2 YSYEKL. The length of the CDR3 is 17 residues. The CDR3 DNA is TGCGCCAGCAGCCAGACACATGGTGAGGGTTTCTACAATGAGCAGTTCTTC. Translation: CASSQTHGEGFYNEQFF.

The chain links TRBV5-1 to TRBJ2-2; the match to TRBD2 covers 11 bases. The junction had 1 base not matched to a gene; V was cut back by 2 bases and J by 7 bases. The length of the CDR3 is 14 residues. Germline values: CDR1 SGHRS, CDR2 YFSETQ. Here the CDR3 DNA reads TGCGCCAGCAGCTTCCTAGCGGGGGGCGGGGAGCTGTTTTTT. Translated: CASSFLAGGGELFF.

The genes are TRBV28 and TRBJ2-7; TRBD1 agrees at 9 bases. Germline values: CDR1 MDHEN, CDR2 SYDVKM. The CDR3 has 14 amino acids. V shed 6 bases, J shed 3 bases, and the junction held 6 bases outside the gene matches. DNA of the CDR3: TGTGCCAGCAGAAGGAGGACAGGGGTCTACGAGCAGTACTTC. This codes for CASRRRTGVYEQYF.

The chain couples TRBV28 to TRBJ2-3; TRBD2 might be the D (5 bases). Trimming took off 3 bases at V and 0 bases at J, with 7 bases between the two ends. Germline lookup yields CDR1 MDHEN and CDR2 SYDVKM. This CDR3 has 14 amino acids. As DNA, the CDR3 is TGTGCCAGCAGTTTCGAGGGTAGCACAGATACGCAGTATTTT. The encoded protein is CASSFEGSTDTQYF.

The chain is built from TRBV21-1 and TRBJ2-3; the table assigns TRBD1, which was not confirmed against the DNA. TRBV21-1 is deemed a pseudogene. This CDR3 spans 21 amino acids. Here the CDR3 reads CASSKEGDRSDYYTSTDTQYF. DNA for the CDR3: TGTGCCAGCAGCAAGGAAGGGGACAGGTCAGACTATTATACTAGCACAGATACGCAGTATTTT.

The chain uses TRBV19 and TRBJ2-1, with 10 bases aligning to TRBD2. Per the germline V gene, CDR1 is LNHDA and CDR2 is SQIVND (reference sequence). This CDR3 spans 16 amino acids. J lost 0 bases, V lost 5 bases, and 4 bases had no gene match. The DNA for the CDR3 is TGTGCCAGTAGTCCTATAGCGGGAGGCTCCTACAATGAGCAGTTCTTC. Translating gives CASSPIAGGSYNEQFF. Using reference TRBV19 and TRBJ2-1 for the parts outside the CDR3, the full variable domain is DGGITQSPKYLFRKEGQNVTLSCEQNLNHDAMYWYRQDPGQGLRLIYYSQIVNDFQKGDIAEGYSVSREKKESFPLTVTSAQKNPTAFYLCASSPIAGGSYNEQFFGPGTRLTVL.

The chain carries TRBV7-8 and TRBJ2-1, with D maybe TRBD1 (5 bases). V gave up 0 bases and J gave up 0 bases, with 9 bases separating them. CDR1 SGHVS and CDR2 FQNEAQ come from the germline V gene. The CDR3 totals 16 residues. In DNA, the CDR3 is TGTGCCAGCAGCTTAGCGCAGGGCGGCTCCTACAATGAGCAGTTCTTC. It is translated as CASSLAQGGSYNEQFF.

This clone came up many times. J is TRBJ1-5 and V is TRBV19; unclear D gene. CDR3 length: 17 residues. V lost 3 bases and J 0 bases, leaving 15 bases between the germline ends. Germline V gives CDR1 LNHDA, CDR2 SQIVND (reference sequence). The CDR3 sequence is CASSILVAQTSNQPQHF. In nucleotides, the CDR3 is TGTGCCAGTAGTATTCTTGTGGCCCAAACTAGCAATCAGCCCCAGCATTTT.

The rearrangement uses TRBV19 and TRBJ1-1; the match to TRBD1 covers 7 bases. This CDR3 comprises 14 residues. Germline CDR1 LNHDA, CDR2 SQIVND (reference sequence). The V segment lost 7 bases and the J segment 4 bases; nucleotides outside the gene matches: 9. The CDR3 coding sequence is TGTGCCAGTATTGGAGGGGGCGCGGTCACTGAAGCTTTCTTT. Amino acid sequence: CASIGGGAVTEAFF.

This rearrangement joins TRBV5-1 to TRBJ1-5; tentative D call: TRBD1 (5 bases). CDR1 is SGHRS, CDR2 YFSETQ, per germline. CDR3 length: 14 amino acids. V lost 0 bases and J 4 bases, leaving 8 bases between the germline ends. CDR3: CASSLGTLNQPQHF. The CDR3 coding sequence is TGCGCCAGCAGCTTGGGGACACTAAATCAGCCCCAGCATTTT. Supplemented by reference TRBV5-1 and TRBJ1-5, the full variable domain reads KAGVTQTPRYLIKTRGQQVTLSCSPISGHRSVSWYQQTPGQGLQFLFEYFSETQRNKGNFPGRFSGRQFSNSRSEMNVSTLELGDSALYLCASSLGTLNQPQHFGDGTRLSIL.

This clone was detected only a few times. The rearrangement joins TRBV14 to TRBJ1-1, with a tentative D call TRBD1 (6 bases). Trimming removed 5 bases at V and 4 bases at J, with 14 bases between. CDR1 is SGHDN, CDR2 FVKESK, per germline. CDR3 size: 14 residues. CDR3 DNA: TGTGCCAGCAGCTCACAGGGTACGGGCACTGAAGCTTTCTTT. As protein: CASSSQGTGTEAFF.

The chain has TRBV7-2 and TRBJ2-2, with D possibly matching TRBD1 (6 bases). The CDR3 extends over 15 amino acids. The germline CDR1 and CDR2 sequences are SGHTA and FQGNSA. V dropped 2 bases and J dropped 2 bases, with 9 bases sitting between them. The chain's CDR3 is CASSLRTANTGELFF. CDR3 coding DNA: TGTGCCAGCAGCTTAAGGACAGCCAACACCGGGGAGCTGTTTTTT.

The V call is TRBV19, the J call TRBJ2-5; 14 bases align to TRBD2. CDR1 is LNHDA, CDR2 SQIVND, per germline (reference sequence). The V segment lost 4 bases and the J segment 6 bases; nucleotides outside the gene matches: 4. The CDR3 is 15 amino acids. CDR3 nucleotides: TGTGCCAGTAGTAGTCGGACTAGCGGGAGGAAGACCCAGTACTTC. This gives the protein CASSSRTSGRKTQYF.

The genes are TRBV9 and TRBJ2-7; 9 nucleotides line up with TRBD1. Germline assignment: CDR1 SGDLS and CDR2 YYNGEE. CDR3 length: 15 residues. Germline trimming cut 3 bases from V and 3 bases from J; bases unmatched to any gene: 7. Written as DNA, the CDR3 is TGTGCCAGCAGCGGGGGACAGGGAGTAGTCTACGAGCAGTACTTC. The encoded protein is CASSGGQGVVYEQYF.

The genes are TRBV6-5 and TRBJ2-1; 9 nucleotides agree with TRBD2. V gave up 4 bases and J gave up 4 bases; unmatched junction bases: 8. The CDR3 loop spans 16 amino acids. Germline V gene lookup returns CDR1 MNHEY and CDR2 SVGAGI. Here the CDR3 DNA reads TGTGCCAGCAGTTCCACTGGACTAGCGACATACAATGAGCAGTTCTTC. Its translation is CASSSTGLATYNEQFF.

V is TRBV5-4 and J is TRBJ1-5; D remains unclear. Germline V lookup: CDR1 SGHNT, CDR2 YYREEE (reference sequence). V was clipped by 0 bases and J by 7 bases, with 8 bases between them. This CDR3 is 13 amino acids long. CDR3 sequence: CASSLDRGQPQHF. CDR3 nucleotides: TGTGCCAGCAGCTTGGACCGCGGCCAGCCCCAGCATTTT.

The rearrangement links TRBV20-1 to TRBJ1-1, with D uncertain. V gave up 6 bases and J gave up 1 base, with 6 bases separating them. From germline, CDR1 is DFQATT and CDR2 SNEGSKA (reference sequence). This CDR3 contains 11 residues. CDR3 DNA sequence: TGCAGTGCAACACAGAACACTGAAGCTTTCTTT. As protein: CSATQNTEAFF.

The chain has TRBV6-6 and TRBJ1-5; 10 bases line up with TRBD1. The germline V gene encodes CDR1 MNHNY and CDR2 SVGAGI (reference sequence). Trimming cost V 5 bases and J 3 bases; bases outside gene matches: 7. There are 16 residues in the CDR3. The CDR3 DNA is TGTGCCAGCAGTGTCCGGGACAGGGGTTTCAATCAGCCCCAGCATTTT. This sequence encodes CASSVRDRGFNQPQHF.